Included here is one T cell receptor beta chain sequence, with context. The data are from a study of blood T cell repertoires in COVID-19. Study-level information: There were acute and convalescent COVID-19 samples, and they came from the United States, Italy and Spain. PBMCs, B-cell-depleted T cells, or T cells provided the cDNA or gDNA that made up the material.

Original analysis: Reference gene primer amplification in the assay estimated nucleated cell counts. Clones were sequenced by immunoSEQ multiplex PCR, and TCRdb holds only the in-frame ones, with some missing. For V, J and clone size, that table is used; D and trimming come from the DNA. The sample includes fewer than 110,000 clones, 70% to 90% seen only once; the top ten take about 3.5%. Material for sequencing was peripheral blood. The source of this sequence is a woman in her sixties with acute or convalescent COVID-19.

The CDR3 loop reads CASSQAGGSNQPQHF. CDR3 DNA sequence: TGTGCCAGCAGCCAAGCCGGGGGGAGCAATCAGCCCCAGCATTTT. The gene calls are TRBV3-1 (or the pseudogene TRBV3-2) and TRBJ1-5, with D possibly matching TRBD1 (5 bases). Trimming removed 1 base from V and 1 base from J, with 8 bases in between. This CDR3 contains 15 residues. Germline-derived CDR1 and CDR2 are LGHDT and YNNKEL (reference sequence).